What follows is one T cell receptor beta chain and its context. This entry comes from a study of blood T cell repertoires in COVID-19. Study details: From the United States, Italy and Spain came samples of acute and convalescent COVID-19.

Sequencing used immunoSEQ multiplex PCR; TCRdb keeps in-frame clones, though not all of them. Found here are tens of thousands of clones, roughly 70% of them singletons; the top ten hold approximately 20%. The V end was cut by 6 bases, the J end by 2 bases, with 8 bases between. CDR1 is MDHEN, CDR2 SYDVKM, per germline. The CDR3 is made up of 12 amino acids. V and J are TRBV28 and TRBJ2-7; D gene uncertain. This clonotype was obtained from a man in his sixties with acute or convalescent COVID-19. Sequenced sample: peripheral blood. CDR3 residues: CASSRVAYEQYF. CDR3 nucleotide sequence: TGTGCCAGCAGCCGGGTCGCCTACGAGCAGTACTTC. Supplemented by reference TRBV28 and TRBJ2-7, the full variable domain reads DVKVTQSSRYLVKRTGEKVFLECVQDMDHENMFWYRQDPGLGLRLIYFSYDVKMKEKGDIPEGYSVSREKKERFSLILESASTNQTSMYLCASSRVAYEQYFGPGTRLTVT.